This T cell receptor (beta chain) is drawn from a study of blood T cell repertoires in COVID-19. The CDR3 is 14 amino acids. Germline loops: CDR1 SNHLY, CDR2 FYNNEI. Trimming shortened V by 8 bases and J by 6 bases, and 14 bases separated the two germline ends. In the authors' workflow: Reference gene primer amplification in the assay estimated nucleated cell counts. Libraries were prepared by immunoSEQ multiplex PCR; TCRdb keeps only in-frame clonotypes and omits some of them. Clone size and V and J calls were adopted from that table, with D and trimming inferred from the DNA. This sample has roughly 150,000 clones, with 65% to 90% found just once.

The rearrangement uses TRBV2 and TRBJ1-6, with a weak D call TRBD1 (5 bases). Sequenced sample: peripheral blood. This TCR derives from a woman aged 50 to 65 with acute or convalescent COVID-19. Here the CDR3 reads CASGDFGGNSPLHF. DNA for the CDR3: TGTGCCAGCGGGGACTTTGGGGGTAATTCACCCCTCCACTTT.